Below, 5 T cell receptor beta chains from the same sample are listed, as sequenced in a study of regulatory T cells in long-lasting Graves disease (dated by TCRdb to about 2021). The time point label on this specimen signifies: newly diagnosed GD, antithyroid drugs for less than 3 months. For both TCR sequencing and RNA sequencing, RNA was extracted from PBMCs using TRIzol. Receptor libraries were prepared by multiplex PCR. Sequenced on an Illumina HiSeq 4000. To build TCR beta libraries, CDR3 regions were amplified by Arm-PCR using iRepertoire HTBI primers. The public reads were quality trimmed at Q25 with fastp and then assembled into clones with MiXCR by TCRdb, keeping productive beta chains. Each CDR3 protein appears once, grouped with its most common genes and DNA. The sample table shows roughly 530,000 distinct CDR3 sequences, and roughly 15% are seen once. Together, the top ten hold approximately 25% of the sample.

The data also belong to a second study, concerning T cells in Graves' hyperthyroidism and ophthalmopathy.

The material sequenced was peripheral blood mononuclear cells (PBMCs), taken at new diagnosis, from a patient treated with antithyroid drugs. The receptors were sampled from a woman aged 35-60 years with Graves disease. Donor details come from another sample of the same person, matched by shared clones.

This chain connects TRBV7-8 to TRBJ1-2; maybe TRBD1 (5 bases). The CDR3 contains 12 residues. V lost 1 base and J lost 9, with 9 bases in between. Germline-derived CDR1 and CDR2 are SGHVS and FQNEAQ. In nucleotides, the CDR3 is TGTGCCAGCAGCTTAGGGGGGGAGAGCTACACCTTC. Translated: CASSLGGESYTF.

Ten or more counts support this clonotype. The J gene is TRBJ2-3, the V gene TRBV30; TRBD1 matches 7 bases. V dropped 3 bases and J dropped 6; count of bases not matched to a gene: 6. The germline gives CDR1 GTSNPN, CDR2 SVGIG (reference sequence). The CDR3 has 13 amino acids. CDR3 nucleotides: TGTGCCTGGAGACAGGGGCCCATTGATACGCAGTATTTT. Translation: CAWRQGPIDTQYF.

The chain couples TRBV3-1 to TRBJ1-1; D may be TRBD1 (5 bases). Germline assignment: CDR1 LGHDT and CDR2 YNNKEL (reference sequence). V was pared by 5 bases and J by 8 bases, with 24 bases between. The CDR3 covers 16 residues. DNA of the CDR3: TGTGCCAGCAGCGAACACCCCCAGACAGTGCCGGGGGAAGCTTTCTTT. As protein: CASSEHPQTVPGEAFF.

This clonotype was detected many times. The chain carries TRBV20-1 and TRBJ2-5; 10 nucleotides align to TRBD2. Trimming removed 1 base from V and 5 bases from J; junction bases left unmatched: 7. CDR3 length equals 15 residues. CDR1 and CDR2 from the germline V gene are DFQATT and SNEGSKA (reference sequence). The CDR3 nucleotides read TGCAGTGCTAGAGTGGCTAGCGGGGGCCGTGAGACCCAGTACTTC. Protein product: CSARVASGGRETQYF.

The gene calls are TRBV20-1 and TRBJ2-7; D possibly corresponds to TRBD2 (5 bases). V lost 2 bases and J lost 1, with 9 bases in between. This CDR3 contains 13 residues. The germline gives CDR1 DFQATT, CDR2 SNEGSKA (reference sequence). DNA for the CDR3: TGCAGTGCTAGAATATCGGGGTCCTACGAGCAGTACTTC. Encoded protein: CSARISGSYEQYF.